Listed below are T cell receptor beta chains from one sample, sequenced in a study of control samples from healthy donors and cancer patients. Some clones are missing from TCRdb's copy, which holds only in-frame ones; the method was immunoSEQ multiplex PCR. The sample yields approximately 180,000 clones, around 92% seen once. Sequenced: blood. These receptor sequences come from a woman in her 40s in good health. Each CDR3 is given with its conserved first and last residue. Fields, in order: clone size, J gene, V gene, D gene, CDR3 DNA, CDR3 protein. D genes are given only for firm matches. Rows may omit the clone size; those that give it use once, few, many or a size class.

abundance: -; j_gene: TRBJ2-2; v_gene: TRBV5-1; d_gene: TRBD1; CDR3nt: TGCGCCAGCAGTCGAGGACAGGAAATCACCGGGGAGCTGTTTTTT; CDR3aa: CASSRGQEITGELFF
abundance: -; j_gene: TRBJ2-2; v_gene: TRBV5-1; d_gene: TRBD2; CDR3nt: TGCGCCAGCAGCTGGGGGGGGGACACCGGGGAGCTGTTTTTT; CDR3aa: CASSWGGDTGELFF
abundance: -; j_gene: TRBJ1-5; v_gene: TRBV3-1/TRBV3-2; d_gene: -; CDR3nt: TGTGCCAGCAGCCAAGGGGGGCTTCAGCCCCAGCATTTT; CDR3aa: CASSQGGLQPQHF
abundance: -; j_gene: TRBJ2-1; v_gene: TRBV12-3/TRBV12-4; d_gene: TRBD2; CDR3nt: TGTGCCAGCAGTCCAAGCGGGGGGAGTCGGTTCTTC; CDR3aa: CASSPSGGSRFF
abundance: -; j_gene: TRBJ1-6; v_gene: TRBV24-1; d_gene: -; CDR3nt: TGTGCCACCAGGGACACTTCCAATTCACCCCTCCACTTT; CDR3aa: CATRDTSNSPLHF
abundance: -; j_gene: TRBJ2-7; v_gene: TRBV5-1; d_gene: TRBD2; CDR3nt: TGCGCCAGCAGAACTAGCGGGGGGGCCGTAACGTACGAGCAGTACTTC; CDR3aa: CASRTSGGAVTYEQYF
abundance: -; j_gene: TRBJ2-1; v_gene: TRBV5-8; d_gene: TRBD2; CDR3nt: TGTGCCAGCAGCCCGGGACTAGCGGGGGGGAGAAATGAGCAGTTCTTC; CDR3aa: CASSPGLAGGRNEQFF
abundance: -; j_gene: TRBJ2-1; v_gene: TRBV10-3; d_gene: TRBD2; CDR3nt: TGTGCCATCAGTCTAGCGGGGGACAGTGAGCAGTTCTTC; CDR3aa: CAISLAGDSEQFF
abundance: -; j_gene: TRBJ2-1; v_gene: TRBV10-3; d_gene: -; CDR3nt: TGTGCCATCAGTGAATCGTTATCGGGGGAGCAGTTCTTC; CDR3aa: CAISESLSGEQFF
abundance: -; j_gene: TRBJ2-1; v_gene: TRBV5-1; d_gene: TRBD1; CDR3nt: TGCGCCAGCAGCTTTTCGGACAGGGGAGTAGAGCAGTTCTTC; CDR3aa: CASSFSDRGVEQFF
abundance: -; j_gene: TRBJ1-1; v_gene: TRBV2; d_gene: -; CDR3nt: TGTGCCAGCAGTATAACAGGGTCGAACACTGAAGCTTTCTTT; CDR3aa: CASSITGSNTEAFF
abundance: -; j_gene: TRBJ2-1; v_gene: TRBV3-1/TRBV3-2; d_gene: -; CDR3nt: TGTGCCAGCACCCGAGGGCTCTCCTACAATGAGCAGTTCTTC; CDR3aa: CASTRGLSYNEQFF
abundance: -; j_gene: TRBJ2-3; v_gene: TRBV7-9; d_gene: TRBD2; CDR3nt: TGTGCCAGCAGCCCTAGCGGGGGAAGCACAGATACGCAGTATTTT; CDR3aa: CASSPSGGSTDTQYF
abundance: -; j_gene: TRBJ2-5; v_gene: TRBV19; d_gene: -; CDR3nt: TGTGCCAGTAGTCCGGGACTCCAAGAGACCCAGTACTTC; CDR3aa: CASSPGLQETQYF
abundance: -; j_gene: TRBJ1-3; v_gene: TRBV10-2; d_gene: TRBD1; CDR3nt: TGCGCCAGCAGCCGGACAGGTGGAAACACCATATATTTT; CDR3aa: CASSRTGGNTIYF
abundance: once; j_gene: TRBJ2-3; v_gene: TRBV6-4; d_gene: TRBD2; CDR3nt: TGTGCCAGCAGTGATAGCGGGGGGGCCACGGATACGCAGTATTTT; CDR3aa: CASSDSGGATDTQYF
abundance: -; j_gene: TRBJ1-3; v_gene: TRBV15; d_gene: -; CDR3nt: TGTGCCACCAGCGATAGCAGGAGCTCTGGAAACACCATATATTTT; CDR3aa: CATSDSRSSGNTIYF
abundance: -; j_gene: TRBJ2-3; v_gene: TRBV5-1; d_gene: -; CDR3nt: TGCGCCAGCAGCTGGACAGATACGCAGTATTTT; CDR3aa: CASSWTDTQYF
abundance: -; j_gene: TRBJ2-5; v_gene: TRBV14; d_gene: -; CDR3nt: TGTGCCAGCAGCCAAGGACAGGGAGGGACCCAGTACTTC; CDR3aa: CASSQGQGGTQYF
abundance: -; j_gene: TRBJ1-1; v_gene: TRBV10-3; d_gene: -; CDR3nt: TGTGCCATCAGTGAAACGGTTAACACTGAAGCTTTCTTT; CDR3aa: CAISETVNTEAFF
abundance: -; j_gene: TRBJ2-4; v_gene: TRBV4-1; d_gene: -; CDR3nt: TGCGCCAGCCGCGGCAAAAACATTCAGTACTTC; CDR3aa: CASRGKNIQYF
abundance: once; j_gene: TRBJ2-2; v_gene: TRBV6-2/TRBV6-3; d_gene: -; CDR3nt: TGTGCCAGCAGTCGATTCGTACAGGGACGGGCCGGGGAGCTGTTTTTT; CDR3aa: CASSRFVQGRAGELFF
abundance: -; j_gene: TRBJ2-1; v_gene: TRBV18; d_gene: -; CDR3nt: TGTGCCAGCTCACAAGATGGGCCTTACAATGAGCAGTTCTTC; CDR3aa: CASSQDGPYNEQFF
abundance: -; j_gene: TRBJ1-3; v_gene: TRBV11-3; d_gene: -; CDR3nt: TGTGCCAGCAGCTTACATGGAGGGCTGGGAAACACCATATATTTT; CDR3aa: CASSLHGGLGNTIYF
abundance: once; j_gene: TRBJ2-2; v_gene: TRBV7-3; d_gene: TRBD2; CDR3nt: TGTGCCAGCAGCTCCTCTAGCGGGGTTGCCACCGGGGAGCTGTTTTTT; CDR3aa: CASSSSSGVATGELFF
abundance: once; j_gene: TRBJ2-1; v_gene: TRBV3-1/TRBV3-2; d_gene: TRBD2; CDR3nt: TGTGCCAGCAGCCTACCGGGACTAGGTGACAATGAGCAGTTCTTC; CDR3aa: CASSLPGLGDNEQFF
abundance: -; j_gene: TRBJ1-5; v_gene: TRBV6-6; d_gene: -; CDR3nt: TGTGCCAGTGGGGACGGCACGGAGCCCCAGCATTTT; CDR3aa: CASGDGTEPQHF
abundance: -; j_gene: TRBJ2-7; v_gene: TRBV18; d_gene: TRBD1; CDR3nt: TGTGCCAGCTCATCGGGACAGGGGTTCTCCTACGAGCAGTACTTC; CDR3aa: CASSSGQGFSYEQYF
abundance: -; j_gene: TRBJ2-4; v_gene: TRBV18; d_gene: -; CDR3nt: TGTGCCAGCTCACCTGGGACCCAGAAGGACATTCAGTACTTC; CDR3aa: CASSPGTQKDIQYF
abundance: once; j_gene: TRBJ1-4; v_gene: TRBV11-2; d_gene: -; CDR3nt: TGTGCCAGCAGCTTAAGTCCGGGGGTTAATGAAAAACTGTTTTTT; CDR3aa: CASSLSPGVNEKLFF
abundance: -; j_gene: TRBJ2-5; v_gene: TRBV18; d_gene: TRBD2; CDR3nt: TGTGCCAGCTCACCGACTAGCGGAGCTCAAGAGACCCAGTACTTC; CDR3aa: CASSPTSGAQETQYF
abundance: -; j_gene: TRBJ2-5; v_gene: TRBV7-3; d_gene: -; CDR3nt: TGTGCCAGCAGCAGTACTGGGGGAGAGACCCAGTACTTC; CDR3aa: CASSSTGGETQYF
abundance: -; j_gene: TRBJ2-3; v_gene: TRBV5-4; d_gene: -; CDR3nt: TGTGCCAGCAGCTTGGGGGGTGGCGGGACCAATACGCAGTATTTT; CDR3aa: CASSLGGGGTNTQYF
abundance: -; j_gene: TRBJ1-6; v_gene: TRBV2; d_gene: -; CDR3nt: TGTGCCAGCAGTGAACAGGTTACAGGTTCACCCCTCCACTTT; CDR3aa: CASSEQVTGSPLHF
abundance: few; j_gene: TRBJ1-5; v_gene: TRBV7-2; d_gene: -; CDR3nt: TGTGCCAGCAGCATAGGGAGAGGGCAACCCCAGCATTTT; CDR3aa: CASSIGRGQPQHF
abundance: -; j_gene: TRBJ1-1; v_gene: TRBV6-5; d_gene: -; CDR3nt: TGTGCCAGCAGTTACATACAGGGAGCCCCTGAAGCTTTCTTT; CDR3aa: CASSYIQGAPEAFF
abundance: -; j_gene: TRBJ2-7; v_gene: TRBV6-2/TRBV6-3; d_gene: TRBD1; CDR3nt: TGTGCCAGCAGCTTCACCGGGACAGGCGACTACGAGCAGTACTTC; CDR3aa: CASSFTGTGDYEQYF
abundance: once; j_gene: TRBJ1-6; v_gene: TRBV3-1/TRBV3-2; d_gene: -; CDR3nt: TGTGCCAGCAGCCAGGGCAGGAGCTCCTATAATTCACCCCTCCACTTT; CDR3aa: CASSQGRSSYNSPLHF
abundance: once; j_gene: TRBJ2-5; v_gene: TRBV5-8; d_gene: -; CDR3nt: TGTGCCAGCAGCTTGTCCCAGGGGACACAAGAGACCCAGTACTTC; CDR3aa: CASSLSQGTQETQYF
abundance: -; j_gene: TRBJ2-7; v_gene: TRBV10-3; d_gene: TRBD2; CDR3nt: TGTGCCATCCGAGGACTAGCGGGGGAGGAGCAGTACTTC; CDR3aa: CAIRGLAGEEQYF
abundance: -; j_gene: TRBJ1-1; v_gene: TRBV2; d_gene: -; CDR3nt: TGTGCCAGCAGTGAAGCTTTCCCCTCTGAACACACTGAAGCTTTCTTT; CDR3aa: CASSEAFPSEHTEAFF
abundance: many; j_gene: TRBJ2-2; v_gene: TRBV6-4; d_gene: -; CDR3nt: TGTGCCAGCAGTGACTCGAGCGACACCGGGGAGCTGTTTTTT; CDR3aa: CASSDSSDTGELFF
abundance: -; j_gene: TRBJ1-1; v_gene: TRBV19; d_gene: TRBD1; CDR3nt: TGTGCCAGTAGCAAGACCGGGACAGGCTCCGTCACTGAAGCTTTCTTT; CDR3aa: CASSKTGTGSVTEAFF
abundance: -; j_gene: TRBJ1-4; v_gene: TRBV7-5; d_gene: -; CDR3nt: TGTCTGGGATCCCCGGCTGGGGATGAAAAACTGTTTTTT; CDR3aa: CLGSPAGDEKLFF
abundance: -; j_gene: TRBJ2-2; v_gene: TRBV6-5; d_gene: -; CDR3nt: TGTGCCAGCAGTTACGCCAGGACAAACACCGGGGAGCTGTTTTTT; CDR3aa: CASSYARTNTGELFF
abundance: -; j_gene: TRBJ1-4; v_gene: TRBV6-2/TRBV6-3; d_gene: TRBD1; CDR3nt: TGTGCCAGCAGTTCAGACAGGGATCAGGGTGAAAAACTGTTTTTT; CDR3aa: CASSSDRDQGEKLFF
abundance: -; j_gene: TRBJ1-1; v_gene: TRBV11-2; d_gene: TRBD1; CDR3nt: TGTGCCAGCAGCTTCCGAGGGGGCCCTACTCACACTGAAGCTTTCTTT; CDR3aa: CASSFRGGPTHTEAFF
abundance: -; j_gene: TRBJ1-6; v_gene: TRBV4-1; d_gene: -; CDR3nt: TGCGCCAGCAGCCAATCACAGGCCTACCTAAATTCACCCCTCCACTTT; CDR3aa: CASSQSQAYLNSPLHF
abundance: -; j_gene: TRBJ1-6; v_gene: TRBV10-2; d_gene: -; CDR3nt: TGCGCCAGCAGTGAGTCTAGCTCCTATAATTCACCCCTCCACTTT; CDR3aa: CASSESSSYNSPLHF